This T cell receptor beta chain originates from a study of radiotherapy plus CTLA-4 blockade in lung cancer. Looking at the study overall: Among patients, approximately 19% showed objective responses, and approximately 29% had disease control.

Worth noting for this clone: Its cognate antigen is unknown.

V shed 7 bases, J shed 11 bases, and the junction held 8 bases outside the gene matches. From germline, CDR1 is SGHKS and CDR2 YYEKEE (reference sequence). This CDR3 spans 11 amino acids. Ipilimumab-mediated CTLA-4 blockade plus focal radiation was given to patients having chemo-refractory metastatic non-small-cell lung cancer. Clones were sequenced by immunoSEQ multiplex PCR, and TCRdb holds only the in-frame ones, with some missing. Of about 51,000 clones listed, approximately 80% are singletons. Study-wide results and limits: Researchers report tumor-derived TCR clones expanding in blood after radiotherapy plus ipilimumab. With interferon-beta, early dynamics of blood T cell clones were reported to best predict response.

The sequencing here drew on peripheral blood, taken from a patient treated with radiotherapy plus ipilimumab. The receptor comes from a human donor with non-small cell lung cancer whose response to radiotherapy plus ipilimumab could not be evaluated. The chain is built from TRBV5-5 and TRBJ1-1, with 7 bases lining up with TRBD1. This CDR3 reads CASGQDNFAFF. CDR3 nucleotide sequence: TGTGCCAGCGGACAGGATAACTTTGCTTTCTTT.